The 22 T cell receptor beta chains listed next were all sequenced from one sample in a study of blood T cell repertoires in COVID-19 (TCRdb year 2020). Libraries were made using the immunoSEQ multiplex PCR assay. In TCRdb, the immuneACCESS table is reduced to in-frame sequences with V and J assigned. These tables do not hold every clone; where another copy was compared, an unresolved V gene accounts for under half, and the others remain unexplained. This sample lists around 99,000 clones; roughly 84% were detected once. The top ten hold about 4% of the sample. Sample: peripheral blood. The receptors originated from a human donor in a cohort sampled during active COVID-19.

This clone turned up a few times. The CDR3, as DNA: TGCGCCAGCAGCCAAGAAAGGCAGGGTACGCAGCCCCAGCATTTT. Amino acid sequence: CASSQERQGTQPQHF. The genes are TRBV4-1 and TRBJ1-5, with D perhaps TRBD1 (5 bases). From germline, CDR1 is MGHRA and CDR2 YSYEKL. This CDR3 comprises 15 residues. V lost 0 bases to trimming and J lost 7 bases, with 13 bases between them.

The V and J genes are TRBV30 and TRBJ1-1; D is possibly TRBD1 (6 bases). CDR1 GTSNPN and CDR2 SVGIG come from the germline V gene (reference sequence). Trimming took 2 bases from V and 6 from J, leaving 16 bases between them. The CDR3 consists of 14 residues. Here the CDR3 DNA reads TGTGCCTGGAGTTTGGCCGGCGGGGGCGCTGAAGCTTTCTTT. Residues: CAWSLAGGGAEAFF.

The CDR3 coding sequence is TGTGCCAGTAGGTACCGGGCTAGCGGGAGACTAAACACCGGGGAGCTGTTTTTT. Its translation: CASRYRASGRLNTGELFF. This chain uses TRBV19 with TRBJ2-2, with 10 nucleotides matching TRBD2. Germline V gene lookup returns CDR1 LNHDA and CDR2 SQIVND (reference sequence). The CDR3 has 18 residues. V gave up 6 bases and J gave up 2 bases; unmatched junction bases: 12.

The CDR3 reads CASSDRAGDLYNEQFF. The CDR3 bases are TGTGCCAGCAGCGATCGGGCGGGAGACCTCTACAATGAGCAGTTCTTC. The V gene is TRBV7-2, the J gene TRBJ2-1, with 7 positions matching TRBD2. This CDR3 comprises 16 residues. V was pared by 5 bases and J by 3 bases, with 10 bases of the junction left unmatched. CDR1 and CDR2 from the germline V gene are SGHTA and FQGNSA.

CDR3 DNA: TGTGCCAGCAGCCAACTAGCGACTTACTCCTACAATGAGCAGTTCTTC. Translating it yields CASSQLATYSYNEQFF. The V call is TRBV3-1 (or the pseudogene TRBV3-2), the J call TRBJ2-1; D is perhaps TRBD2 (6 bases). Germline CDR1 and CDR2: LGHDT and YNNKEL (reference sequence). This CDR3 region has 16 residues. With 2 bases removed from V and 0 bases from J, the gap between germline ends came to 11 bases.

This rearrangement joins TRBV18 to TRBJ2-5; 7 nucleotides align to TRBD2. CDR1 and CDR2 (germline): KGHSH, LQKENI. V dropped 3 bases and J dropped 3; count of bases not matched to a gene: 4. The CDR3 is 14 residues long. The CDR3 sequence is CASSPATSEETQYF. CDR3 nucleotide sequence: TGTGCCAGCTCACCTGCAACTAGCGAAGAGACCCAGTACTTC.

This clone was seen a few times. This chain uses TRBV4-1 with TRBJ1-2; D unclear. V lost 0 bases to trimming and J lost 0 bases, with 14 bases between them. CDR3 length: 17 amino acids. CDR1 and CDR2 from the germline V gene are MGHRA and YSYEKL. The CDR3 DNA follows: TGCGCCAGCAGCCAAGAGGGAGGGTCTTCCGCTAACTATGGCTACACCTTC. It is translated as CASSQEGGSSANYGYTF.

This clone was seen a few times. The V gene is TRBV4-3, the J gene TRBJ2-2; D gene uncertain. Between the trimmed V and J ends, which lost 4 bases and 0 bases, there was a span of 6 bases. CDR1 is LGHNA and CDR2 is YSLEER in the germline V gene. CDR3 size: 14 residues. CDR3 DNA: TGCGCCAGCAGCCTCTCCTCGAACACCGGGGAGCTGTTTTTT. Translating it yields CASSLSSNTGELFF.

This chain joins TRBV6-6 and TRBJ1-1, with D hard to call. Germline CDR1 reads MNHNY; CDR2 reads SVGAGI (reference sequence). Trimming pared 3 bases from V and 5 bases from J, leaving 10 bases between. CDR3 size: 13 residues. The CDR3 sequence: CASSYRGQTEAFF. Here the CDR3 DNA reads TGTGCCAGCAGTTATAGAGGGCAAACTGAAGCTTTCTTT.

The V gene is TRBV7-2, the J gene TRBJ1-1; a possible D gene is TRBD1 (6 bases). There are 17 residues in the CDR3. Germline values: CDR1 SGHTA, CDR2 FQGNSA. V was cut by 2 bases and J by 1 base, with 17 bases left in between. The DNA of the CDR3 is TGTGCCAGCAGCTTACGACAGGCAGGGGCGGCGAACACTGAAGCTTTCTTT. Amino acids: CASSLRQAGAANTEAFF.

The J gene is TRBJ2-1, the V gene TRBV19, with a possible D match to TRBD1 (6 bases). Deletions cut 4 bases from V and 5 bases from J, with 12 bases between. The CDR3 is made up of 14 amino acids. CDR1 is LNHDA and CDR2 is SQIVND in the germline V gene (reference sequence). CDR3 protein: CASSTTGFNNEQFF. CDR3 nucleotide sequence: TGTGCCAGTAGTACCACAGGGTTTAACAATGAGCAGTTCTTC.

Only a few counts were recorded for this clone. The chain is built from TRBV3-1 (or the pseudogene TRBV3-2) and TRBJ2-7; 14 bases are shared with TRBD2. The CDR3 spans 16 residues. Looked up from germline, CDR1 is LGHDT and CDR2 is YNNKEL (reference sequence). V dropped 3 bases and J dropped 2; count of bases not matched to a gene: 3. CDR3 region: CASSQGLAGVPYEQYF. The DNA for the CDR3 is TGTGCCAGCAGCCAGGGACTAGCGGGAGTCCCCTACGAGCAGTACTTC.

The V and J genes are TRBV2 and TRBJ1-6; 10 bases are a match to TRBD1. The germline V gene encodes CDR1 SNHLY and CDR2 FYNNEI. With 4 bases clipped from V and 10 bases from J, the junction kept 7 bases outside the gene matches. The CDR3 totals 15 residues. CDR3 residues: CASSARTGGSSPLHF. In DNA form, the CDR3 reads TGTGCCAGCAGTGCCCGGACAGGGGGTTCGTCACCCCTCCACTTT. Filled out from reference TRBV2 and TRBJ1-6, the complete variable domain reads EPEVTQTPSHQVTQMGQEVILRCVPISNHLYFYWYRQILGQKVEFLVSFYNNEISEKSEIFDDQFSVERPDGSNFTLKIRSTKLEDSAMYFCASSARTGGSSPLHFGNGTRLTVT.

This rearrangement joins TRBV4-1 to TRBJ2-7; 8 nucleotides line up with TRBD2. Germline values: CDR1 MGHRA, CDR2 YSYEKL. The CDR3 sequence is 17 residues long. V was pared by 2 bases and J by 3 bases, with 12 bases of the junction left unmatched. CDR3 in DNA: TGCGCCAGCAGCCAATCATTAGGCACTAGCGGTGGCTACGAGCAGTACTTC. It is translated as CASSQSLGTSGGYEQYF.

The V and J genes are TRBV6-5 and TRBJ2-4; D not certain. Germline CDR1 is MNHEY and CDR2 is SVGAGI. This CDR3 region has 15 residues. V was pared by 2 bases and J by 0 bases, with 8 bases between. For the CDR3, the DNA is TGTGCCAGCAGTTACCTTGGGCTAGCCAAAAACATTCAGTACTTC. Its translation is CASSYLGLAKNIQYF.

The chain recombines TRBV5-6 with TRBJ2-5, with 10 bases identical to TRBD1. Germline CDR1 reads SGHDT; CDR2 reads YYEEEE. This CDR3 is 15 amino acids long. Germline trimming cut 3 bases from V and 5 bases from J; bases unmatched to any gene: 7. In nucleotides, the CDR3 is TGTGCCAGCAGCTCCGGGACAGGGGAAGTTGAGACCCAGTACTTC. It codes for CASSSGTGEVETQYF.

V usage is TRBV7-9 and J usage is TRBJ1-3; 8 nucleotides align to TRBD1. Germline V gene lookup returns CDR1 SEHNR and CDR2 FQNEAQ (reference sequence). After removal of 7 bases from V and 0 bases from J, the junction contained 14 bases not matched to a gene. The CDR3 is 18 amino acids. In DNA, the CDR3 is TGTGCCAGCATTTTTGACAGGGGCTCCTTTAGCTCTGGAAACACCATATATTTT. Translated: CASIFDRGSFSSGNTIYF.

The rearrangement links TRBV2 to TRBJ1-2; TRBD1 matches at 9 bases. V dropped 6 bases and J dropped 4; count of bases not matched to a gene: 3. This CDR3 region has 13 residues. Per germline, CDR1 SNHLY and CDR2 FYNNEI. The CDR3 sequence is CASRDRGGYGYTF. The CDR3 bases are TGTGCCAGCAGGGACAGGGGTGGCTATGGCTACACCTTC.

This clone has only a few counts. J is TRBJ2-3 and V is TRBV5-1, with 8 positions matching TRBD1. This CDR3 is 16 amino acids long. V dropped 3 bases and J dropped 4; count of bases not matched to a gene: 10. CDR1 and CDR2 from the germline V gene are SGHRS and YFSETQ. CDR3 loop: CASSWIGQGRADTQYF. CDR3 bases: TGCGCCAGCAGCTGGATCGGACAGGGTAGAGCAGATACGCAGTATTTT.

The chain links TRBV9 to TRBJ2-1, with 7 bases lining up with TRBD1. This CDR3 spans 16 amino acids. With 0 bases clipped from V and 3 bases from J, the junction kept 6 bases outside the gene matches. The V gene's germline CDR1 is SGDLS and CDR2 YYNGEE. CDR3 DNA: TGTGCCAGCAGCGTAGGGGGGACAGCTAGCTACAATGAGCAGTTCTTC. It yields the protein CASSVGGTASYNEQFF.

The chain employs TRBV3-1 (or the pseudogene TRBV3-2) and TRBJ1-5, with D unclear. V was trimmed by 4 bases and J by 2 bases, leaving 12 bases between them. Germline-derived CDR1 and CDR2 are LGHDT and YNNKEL (reference sequence). This CDR3 comprises 15 residues. The CDR3 DNA is TGTGCCAGCAGCCCCCACGCGCAGGGCAATCAGCCCCAGCATTTT. Translated: CASSPHAQGNQPQHF.

The J gene is TRBJ1-5, the V gene TRBV5-1, with 7 bases identical to TRBD1. This CDR3 is 20 amino acids long. The trim removed 0 bases at V and 0 bases at J, leaving 15 bases unmatched. Germline V gives CDR1 SGHRS, CDR2 YFSETQ. The CDR3 coding sequence is TGCGCCAGCAGCTTGGCCACGGCTATCGACAGGGCGAATAGCAATCAGCCCCAGCATTTT. Encoded protein: CASSLATAIDRANSNQPQHF.